The present entry profiles one T cell receptor beta chain with its context. What it binds is unknown. This sample was taken from a study of T cells in localized non-small cell lung cancer. The study, taken as a whole, reports: Overall survival was longer when the density of T cells in the blood was higher. Clonality peaked in uninvolved adjacent lung rather than tumor. Among the top 100 tumor clones, a median about 58 appeared in adjacent lung.

Repertoires were generated with immunoSEQ multiplex PCR, while TCRdb's copy carries only in-frame clones and drops some. In the table there are tens of thousands of clones, 80% to 90% of which are singletons. V shed 1 base, J shed 1 base, and the junction held 5 bases outside the gene matches. CDR3 length: 16 residues. Per the germline V gene, CDR1 is LGHNA and CDR2 is YNFKEQ. The sample here was peripheral blood, taken before any cancer treatment. The receptor was isolated from a woman aged 35 to 75 with stage I lung adenocarcinoma. The chain employs TRBV4-2 and TRBJ2-3; 7 bases are a match to TRBD2. The CDR3 DNA is TGTGCCAGCAGCCAAGGGGGCCTAGCGGGCACAGATACGCAGTATTTT. The encoded protein is CASSQGGLAGTDTQYF.